What follows are 28 T cell receptor beta chains derived from one specimen sequenced in a study of blood T cells in healthy people across ages. A J-beta primer mix and a sample-barcoded 5' primer were used in a second PCR of roughly 6 to 11 cycles. TCRdb reprocessed the 5' RACE reads with MiXCR, giving one entry per CDR3 protein. The table records 850,000 to 1,300,000 distinct CDR3 sequences, less than 50% of them present only once. The specimen was blood. These receptors all stem from a woman aged 55-70 years in good health.

This clonotype has at least ten counts. This chain joins TRBV29-1 and TRBJ2-7, with TRBD1 matching over 7 bases. The CDR3 is 12 residues long. Germline loops: CDR1 SQVTM, CDR2 ANQGSEA. The J segment lost 1 base and the V segment lost 4 bases, leaving 1 base of the junction unmatched. This CDR3 reads CSVGQGSYEQYF. CDR3 nucleotides: TGCAGCGTTGGACAGGGATCCTACGAGCAGTACTTC.

The V and J genes are TRBV29-1 and TRBJ2-7; D is perhaps TRBD2 (5 bases). CDR3 size: 14 residues. The V gene lost 6 bases and the J gene lost 2 bases, with 17 bases spanning the gap. Germline CDR1 and CDR2: SQVTM and ANQGSEA. CDR3 DNA: TGCAGCGTCCACATCGGGATATCCACCTACGAGCAGTACTTC. Its translation is CSVHIGISTYEQYF.

The V call is TRBV2, the J call TRBJ2-1, with 7 bases matching TRBD2. The V gene's germline CDR1 is SNHLY and CDR2 FYNNEI. Trimming cost V 11 bases and J 8 bases; bases outside gene matches: 18. The CDR3 sequence is 15 residues long. CDR3 loop: CAAQEGSLAADEQFF. The CDR3 coding sequence is TGTGCCGCCCAAGAGGGGAGTCTAGCGGCCGATGAGCAGTTCTTC.

This clonotype was observed a few times. The chain is built from TRBV3-1 and TRBJ1-2, with D hard to call. Germline V lookup: CDR1 LGHDT, CDR2 YNNKEL (reference sequence). The length of the CDR3 is 16 residues. Trimming removed 0 bases at V and 0 bases at J, with 11 bases between. CDR3 in DNA: TGTGCCAGCAGCCAAGACTGGTCGGAGGCTAACTATGGCTACACCTTC. This encodes CASSQDWSEANYGYTF.

This clonotype was counted once. A much larger clone differs from this one at a single base, so this may be a read error. The chain links TRBV7-2 to TRBJ2-1; possibly TRBD2 for D (5 bases). The CDR3 has 14 amino acids. CDR1 and CDR2 (germline): SGHTA, FQGNSA. The CDR3 DNA is TGTGCCGGCAGCCAACCAGGACTCTACAATGAGCAGTTCTTC. The encoded protein is CAGSQPGLYNEQFF.

The V call is TRBV5-1, the J call TRBJ1-1; D not resolved. V lost 0 bases and J 0 bases, leaving 9 bases between the germline ends. This CDR3 spans 15 amino acids. CDR1 SGHRS and CDR2 YFSETQ come from the germline V gene. Written as DNA, the CDR3 is TGCGCCAGCAGCTTGGCCGGCATTATGAACACTGAAGCTTTCTTT. Its translation is CASSLAGIMNTEAFF. Full variable domain (remainder filled in from reference TRBV5-1 and TRBJ1-1): KAGVTQTPRYLIKTRGQQVTLSCSPISGHRSVSWYQQTPGQGLQFLFEYFSETQRNKGNFPGRFSGRQFSNSRSEMNVSTLELGDSALYLCASSLAGIMNTEAFFGQGTRLTVV.

This clonotype has a handful of counts. CDR3 protein: CASRYQPGSGANVLTF. The CDR3 coding sequence is TGTGCCAGCAGATACCAGCCCGGCTCTGGGGCCAACGTCCTGACTTTC. This sequence joins TRBV6-5 and TRBJ2-6, with D uncertain. The CDR3 is 16 residues long. Per germline, CDR1 MNHEY and CDR2 SVGAGI. V shed 6 bases and J shed 0 bases, with 12 bases lying between them.

The V call is TRBV9, the J call TRBJ2-7, with D perhaps matching TRBD1 or TRBD2 (5 bases each). This CDR3 comprises 14 residues. The germline V gene has CDR1 SGDLS and CDR2 YYNGEE. V was shortened by 3 bases and J by 3 bases, with 13 bases between the two germline ends. The CDR3 reads CASSEGQRNYEQYF. The CDR3 DNA reads TGTGCCAGCAGCGAGGGGCAGCGGAACTACGAGCAGTACTTC.

This clonotype was found many times. The chain recombines TRBV7-8 with TRBJ2-7; 11 positions match TRBD2. From germline, CDR1 is SGHVS and CDR2 FQNEAQ. J was trimmed by 6 bases and V by 3 bases; bases with no gene match: 16. CDR3 length: 18 residues. Here the CDR3 reads CASSFGDSGTSGSLEQYF. Written as DNA, the CDR3 is TGTGCCAGCAGCTTCGGGGACTCGGGCACTAGCGGGAGCCTCGAGCAGTACTTC.

This chain links TRBV3-1 with TRBJ2-1; 10 bases match TRBD2. Trimming removed 2 bases from V and 4 bases from J; junction bases left unmatched: 11. The germline CDR1 and CDR2 sequences are LGHDT and YNNKEL (reference sequence). The CDR3 runs 18 residues. Written as DNA, the CDR3 is TGTGCCAGCAGCCAACCGAGCAAAGCGGGAGGGAAATACAATGAGCAGTTCTTC. Amino acids: CASSQPSKAGGKYNEQFF.

The chain joins TRBV12-3 or TRBV12-4 to TRBJ1-2; D not certain. Trimming pared 5 bases from V and 4 bases from J, leaving 11 bases between. The CDR3 is made up of 13 amino acids. CDR3 coding DNA: TGTGCCAGCAGTCAAGACCGTCTCTATGGCTACACCTTC. It yields the protein CASSQDRLYGYTF.

The CDR3 DNA reads as TGTGGCAGATCCTACGGAAGCTCCTACAATGAGCAGTACTTC. Amino acids: CGRSYGSSYNEQYF. The chain carries TRBV2 and TRBJ2-1; D is undetermined. The J call may be faulty, since TRBJ2-7 better matches the DNA end. The CDR3 sequence is 14 residues long. From germline, CDR1 is SNHLY and CDR2 FYNNEI.

This chain joins TRBV6-2 or TRBV6-3 and TRBJ2-2; D is undetermined. Germline CDR1 MNHEY, CDR2 SVGEGT. Deletions cut 5 bases from V and 2 bases from J, with 9 bases between. This CDR3 spans 14 amino acids. CDR3 nucleotide sequence: TGTGCCAGCAGTCGACTGGTAAACACCGGGGAGCTGTTTTTT. Translating it yields CASSRLVNTGELFF.

The chain employs TRBV29-1 and TRBJ2-7, with D perhaps matching TRBD2 (6 bases). Germline CDR1 and CDR2: SQVTM and ANQGSEA. V was clipped by 3 bases and J by 7 bases, with 19 bases between them. The CDR3 spans 14 residues. The CDR3 reads CSVDRLGAYNEQYF. Written as DNA, the CDR3 is TGCAGCGTTGACCGACTAGGAGCATACAATGAGCAGTACTTC.

There are many counts of this clonotype. The chain has TRBV7-8 and TRBJ2-7; possibly TRBD2 for D (5 bases). CDR3 length: 12 residues. V was pared by 5 bases and J by 7 bases, with 12 bases between. Germline V CDR1 and CDR2: SGHVS, FQNEAQ. The CDR3 coding sequence is TGTGCCAGCAGCGTACCAACGGGAGAGCAGTACTTC. Amino acid sequence: CASSVPTGEQYF.

V is TRBV6-5 and J is TRBJ2-6, with D maybe TRBD1 (6 bases). Trimming shortened V by 1 base and J by 0 bases, and 16 bases separated the two germline ends. The CDR3 sequence is 19 residues long. Germline lookup yields CDR1 MNHEY and CDR2 SVGAGI. The CDR3 coding sequence is TGTGCCAGCAGTTACTTGGGACACCTGATAAGCTCTGGGGCCAACGTCCTGACTTTC. Protein sequence: CASSYLGHLISSGANVLTF.

This clonotype was recorded a few times. V is TRBV6-1 and J is TRBJ2-5, with TRBD2 identical over 8 bases. Trimming at V came to 7 bases and at J to 4 bases, leaving 23 bases not matched to a gene. CDR3 size: 19 residues. Germline values: CDR1 MNHNS, CDR2 SASEGT. This chain's CDR3 is CASTQLRTVASGSGETQYF. The DNA for the CDR3 is TGTGCCAGCACCCAACTGCGCACGGTGGCGAGCGGGAGTGGAGAGACCCAGTACTTC.

The chain uses TRBV29-1 and TRBJ2-7; TRBD2 matches at 7 bases. With 3 bases clipped from V and 2 bases from J, the junction kept 7 bases outside the gene matches. The germline CDR1 and CDR2 sequences are SQVTM and ANQGSEA. The CDR3 extends over 14 amino acids. The CDR3 coding sequence is TGCAGCGTTGACCCGACGGGACTAACCTACGAGCAGTACTTC. Its translation is CSVDPTGLTYEQYF.

The gene calls are TRBV7-2 and TRBJ2-4, with D hard to call. The J call may be mistaken, given a closer DNA end match to TRBJ2-7. Germline CDR1 SGHTA, CDR2 FQGNSA. The CDR3 extends over 15 amino acids. DNA for the CDR3: TGTGCCAGCAGCTTAGGGGCATCACCCCCTTACGAGCAGTACTTC. Amino acids: CASSLGASPPYEQYF.

This clonotype was detected many times. The chain is built from TRBV20-1 and TRBJ2-3; weak D call: TRBD2 (6 bases). Per germline, CDR1 DFQATT and CDR2 SNEGSKA (reference sequence). Between the trimmed V and J ends, which lost 6 bases and 6 bases, there was a span of 19 bases. This CDR3 region has 14 residues. The CDR3 bases are TGCAGTGCAGAACGTCAGACTAGTGTGGATACGCAGTATTTT. Amino acids: CSAERQTSVDTQYF.

The J gene is TRBJ2-7, the V gene TRBV21-1; the table's D call, TRBD1, has no DNA check behind it. TRBV21-1 constitutes a pseudogene. This CDR3 contains 15 residues. The CDR3 spells CASSLPGQVKEEQYF. The DNA for the CDR3 is TGTGCCAGCAGCCTCCCAGGACAGGTAAAGGAAGAGCAGTACTTC.

This clonotype was seen once. This chain connects TRBV6-1 to TRBJ2-4, with TRBD1 identical over 7 bases. The J call may be faulty, since TRBJ2-7 better matches the DNA end. Germline CDR1 reads MNHNS; CDR2 reads SASEGT. The CDR3 is 13 residues long. This CDR3 is CASSETDRDEQYF. The CDR3 DNA follows: TGTGCCAGCAGTGAAACCGACAGGGACGAGCAGTACTTC.

The chain has TRBV20-1 and TRBJ2-4; weak D call: TRBD1 (6 bases). The end of the DNA fits TRBJ2-5 better, so the J call may be wrong. Germline V lookup: CDR1 DFQATT, CDR2 SNEGSKA (reference sequence). CDR3 length: 13 residues. CDR3 sequence reads: CSARGAILETQYF. The CDR3 DNA reads as TGCAGTGCTAGGGGGGCCATCTTAGAGACCCAGTACTTC.

The rearrangement uses TRBV6-2 or TRBV6-3 and TRBJ2-3, with no clear D. This CDR3 comprises 18 residues. The V end was cut by 2 bases, the J end by 2 bases, with 20 bases between. Per germline, CDR1 MNHEY and CDR2 SVGEGT. In nucleotides, the CDR3 is TGTGCCAGCAGTTACCTGGTAGTGGAGAATTGGGCCACAGATACGCAGTATTTT. Its protein product is CASSYLVVENWATDTQYF.

This clonotype was detected once. This chain links TRBV20-1 with TRBJ2-1; 11 nucleotides agree with TRBD2. Trimming removed 6 bases from V and 1 base from J; junction bases left unmatched: 8. Per germline, CDR1 DFQATT and CDR2 SNEGSKA (reference sequence). The CDR3 runs 16 residues. CDR3 nucleotides: TGCAGTGCCCCTCCTAGCGGGAGGCAATCCTACAATGAGCAGTTCTTC. Protein: CSAPPSGRQSYNEQFF.

This clonotype has just a few counts. The rearrangement links TRBV7-3 to TRBJ2-3, with D possibly being TRBD1 (6 bases). Deletions cut 0 bases from V and 2 bases from J, with 12 bases between. CDR3 size: 16 residues. Germline CDR1 reads SGHTA; CDR2 reads FQGTGA. The CDR3 DNA reads TGTGCCAGCAGCTTAACTGGCAGGGGTGCCACAGATACGCAGTATTTT. It is translated as CASSLTGRGATDTQYF.

The chain employs TRBV20-1 and TRBJ2-1; 8 bases are shared with TRBD2. This CDR3 spans 14 amino acids. With V trimmed by 5 bases and J by 8 bases, 11 bases remained unmatched. CDR1 and CDR2 (germline): DFQATT, SNEGSKA (reference sequence). In DNA form, the CDR3 reads TGCAGTGCTTCCACGGGACTAGTCGTCTATGAGCAGTTCTTC. It encodes CSASTGLVVYEQFF.

There are a few counts of this clonotype. This chain links TRBV20-1 with TRBJ2-4; D is uncertain. The J call may be mistaken, given a closer DNA end match to TRBJ2-7. The germline gives CDR1 DFQATT, CDR2 SNEGSKA (reference sequence). The CDR3 runs 14 residues. The CDR3 coding sequence is TGCAGTGCTAGAGATCAGGCTAAGGTATACGAGCAGTACTTC. This encodes CSARDQAKVYEQYF.